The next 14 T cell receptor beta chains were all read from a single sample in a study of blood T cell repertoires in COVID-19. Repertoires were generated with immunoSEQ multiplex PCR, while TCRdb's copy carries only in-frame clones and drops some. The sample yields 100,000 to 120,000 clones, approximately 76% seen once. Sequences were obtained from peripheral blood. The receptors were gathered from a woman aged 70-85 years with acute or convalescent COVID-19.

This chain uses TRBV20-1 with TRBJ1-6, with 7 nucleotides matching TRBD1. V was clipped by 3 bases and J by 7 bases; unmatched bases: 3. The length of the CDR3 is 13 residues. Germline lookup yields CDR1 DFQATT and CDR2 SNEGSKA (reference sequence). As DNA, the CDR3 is TGCAGTGCTAGTACAGGGGTGAATTCACCCCTCCACTTT. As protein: CSASTGVNSPLHF.

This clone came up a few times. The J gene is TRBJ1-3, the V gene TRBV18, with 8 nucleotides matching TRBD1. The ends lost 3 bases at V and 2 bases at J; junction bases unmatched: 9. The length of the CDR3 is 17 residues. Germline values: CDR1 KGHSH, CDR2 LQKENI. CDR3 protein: CASSPIGQGRTGNTIYF. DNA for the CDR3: TGTGCCAGCTCACCGATCGGACAGGGAAGAACTGGAAACACCATATATTTT. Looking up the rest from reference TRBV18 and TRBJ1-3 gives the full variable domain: NAGVMQNPRHLVRRRGQEARLRCSPMKGHSHVYWYRQLPEEGLKFMVYLQKENIIDESGMPKERFSAEFPKEGPSILRIQQVVRGDSAAYFCASSPIGQGRTGNTIYFGEGSWLTVV.

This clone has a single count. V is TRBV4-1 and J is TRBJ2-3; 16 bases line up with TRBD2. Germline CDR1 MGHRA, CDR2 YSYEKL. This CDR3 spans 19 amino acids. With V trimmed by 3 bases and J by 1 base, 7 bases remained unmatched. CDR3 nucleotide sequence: TGCGCCAGCAGCCAGTCCGGGACTAGCGGGGGGGAAGGCACAGATACGCAGTATTTT. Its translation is CASSQSGTSGGEGTDTQYF.

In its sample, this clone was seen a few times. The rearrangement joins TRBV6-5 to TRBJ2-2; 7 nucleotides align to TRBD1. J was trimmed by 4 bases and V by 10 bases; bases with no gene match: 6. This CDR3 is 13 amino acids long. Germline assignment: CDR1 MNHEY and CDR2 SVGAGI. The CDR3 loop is CATDRVGTGELFF. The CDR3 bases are TGTGCCACCGACAGGGTAGGCACCGGGGAGCTGTTTTTT.

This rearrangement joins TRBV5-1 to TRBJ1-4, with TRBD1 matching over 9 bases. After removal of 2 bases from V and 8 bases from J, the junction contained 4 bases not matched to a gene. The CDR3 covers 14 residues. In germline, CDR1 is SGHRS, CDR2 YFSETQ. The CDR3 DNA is TGCGCCAGCAGCTTTGGGACAGGGAGGGAAAAACTGTTTTTT. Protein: CASSFGTGREKLFF.

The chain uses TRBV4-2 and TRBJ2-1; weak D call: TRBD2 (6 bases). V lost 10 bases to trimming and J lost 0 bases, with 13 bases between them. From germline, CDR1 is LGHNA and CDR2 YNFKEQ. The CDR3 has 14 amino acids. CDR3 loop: CATSGGSSYNEQFF. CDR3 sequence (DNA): TGTGCCACCAGTGGGGGGAGCTCCTACAATGAGCAGTTCTTC.

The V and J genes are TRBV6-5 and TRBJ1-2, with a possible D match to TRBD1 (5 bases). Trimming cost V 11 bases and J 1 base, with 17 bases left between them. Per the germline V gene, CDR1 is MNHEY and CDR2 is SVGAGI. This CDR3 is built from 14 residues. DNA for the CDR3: TGTGCCGGAGGAGGGGAGCAGATTAACTATGGCTACACCTTC. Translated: CAGGGEQINYGYTF.

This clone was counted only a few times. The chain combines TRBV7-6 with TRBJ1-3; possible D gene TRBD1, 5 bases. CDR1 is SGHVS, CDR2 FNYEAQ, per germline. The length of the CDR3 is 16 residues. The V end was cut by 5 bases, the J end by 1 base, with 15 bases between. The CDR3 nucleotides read TGTGCCAGCAGCATTACTAACTCAGGGTCTGGAAACACCATATATTTT. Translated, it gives CASSITNSGSGNTIYF. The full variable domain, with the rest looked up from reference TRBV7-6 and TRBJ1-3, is GAGVSQSPRYKVTKRGQDVALRCDPISGHVSLYWYRQALGQGPEFLTYFNYEAQQDKSGLPNDRFSAERPEGSISTLTIQRTEQRDSAMYRCASSITNSGSGNTIYFGEGSWLTVV.

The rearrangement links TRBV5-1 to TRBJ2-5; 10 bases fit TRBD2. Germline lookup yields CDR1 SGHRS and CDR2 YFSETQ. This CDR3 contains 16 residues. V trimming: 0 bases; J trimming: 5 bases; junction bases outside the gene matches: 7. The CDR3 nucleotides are TGCGCCAGCAGCTTGGGGCCTAGCGGGGGAGGGGAGACCCAGTACTTC. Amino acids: CASSLGPSGGGETQYF.

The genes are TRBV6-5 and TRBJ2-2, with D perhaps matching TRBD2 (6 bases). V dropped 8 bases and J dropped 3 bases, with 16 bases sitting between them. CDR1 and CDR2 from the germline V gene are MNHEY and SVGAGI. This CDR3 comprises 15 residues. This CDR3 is CASGDGGAHTGELFF. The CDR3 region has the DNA TGTGCCAGCGGGGATGGCGGGGCTCACACCGGGGAGCTGTTTTTT.

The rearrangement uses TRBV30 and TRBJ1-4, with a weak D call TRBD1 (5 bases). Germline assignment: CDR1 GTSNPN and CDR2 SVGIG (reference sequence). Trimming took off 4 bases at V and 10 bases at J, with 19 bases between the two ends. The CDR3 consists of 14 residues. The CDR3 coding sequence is TGTGCCTGGACGTCTCCCCCACAGGTTCGAAAACTGTTTTTT. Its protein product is CAWTSPPQVRKLFF.

The CDR3 sequence is CASSQGSGANVLTF. DNA of the CDR3: TGTGCCAGCAGCCAGGGCTCTGGGGCCAACGTCCTGACTTTC. This sequence joins TRBV7-2 and TRBJ2-6, with D perhaps matching TRBD1 (5 bases). Germline V lookup: CDR1 SGHTA, CDR2 FQGNSA. The CDR3 has 14 amino acids. Trimming shortened V by 5 bases and J by 0 bases, and 5 bases separated the two germline ends.

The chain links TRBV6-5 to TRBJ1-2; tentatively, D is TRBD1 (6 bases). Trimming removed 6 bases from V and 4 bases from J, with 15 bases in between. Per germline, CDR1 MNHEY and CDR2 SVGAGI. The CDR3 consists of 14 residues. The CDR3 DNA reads TGTGCCAGCAGCCAGGACAGAAGCGGCTATGGCTACACCTTC. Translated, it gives CASSQDRSGYGYTF.

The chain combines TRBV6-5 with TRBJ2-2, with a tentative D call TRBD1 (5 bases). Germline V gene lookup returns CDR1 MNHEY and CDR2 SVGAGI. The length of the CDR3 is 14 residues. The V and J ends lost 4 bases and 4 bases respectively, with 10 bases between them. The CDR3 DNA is TGTGCCAGCAGTTCTATAGGGGTCACCGGGGAGCTGTTTTTT. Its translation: CASSSIGVTGELFF.